Following are 19 T cell receptor beta chains from one sample sequenced in a study of T cell responses to AZD1222 COVID-19 vaccine. Generated by immunoSEQ multiplex PCR, the TCRdb table keeps only in-frame clones and is missing some. The sample has fewer than 85,000 clones, around 86% seen once. Sequenced here: peripheral blood, sampled 28 days after the second AZD1222 dose. These receptors were obtained from an adult who received the AZD1222 COVID-19 vaccine.

The genes are TRBV9 and TRBJ1-4, with 9 bases identical to TRBD1. The germline gives CDR1 SGDLS, CDR2 YYNGEE. The CDR3 length is 15 residues. V lost 5 bases to trimming and J lost 5 bases; unmatched junction nucleotides: 7. CDR3 protein: CASSTTGTGNEKLFF. The CDR3 nucleotides are TGTGCCAGCAGTACAACCGGGACAGGGAATGAAAAACTGTTTTTT.

This clone was found a few times. V usage is TRBV11-1 and J usage is TRBJ2-7; 8 nucleotides match TRBD1. Germline values: CDR1 SGHAT, CDR2 FQDESV (reference sequence). The CDR3 extends over 16 amino acids. V gave up 5 bases and J gave up 1 base; unmatched junction bases: 10. The DNA of the CDR3 is TGTGCCAGCAGCCCCCCCGGCCGGACAGGGTCCTACGAGCAGTACTTC. Translated, it gives CASSPPGRTGSYEQYF.

The chain has TRBV6-5 and TRBJ2-2, with TRBD1 as a possible D gene (5 bases). V gave up 2 bases and J gave up 7 bases, with 11 bases separating them. Germline V gene lookup returns CDR1 MNHEY and CDR2 SVGAGI. The CDR3 extends over 14 amino acids. The CDR3 nucleotides are TGTGCCAGCAGTTACGCAGGGCCGGTCGGGGAGCTGTTTTTT. Translated: CASSYAGPVGELFF.

V and J are TRBV3-1 (or the pseudogene TRBV3-2) and TRBJ2-5; unclear D gene. Germline-derived CDR1 and CDR2 are LGHDT and YNNKEL (reference sequence). V was clipped by 0 bases and J by 2 bases, with 7 bases between them. The CDR3 has 14 residues. In DNA form, the CDR3 reads TGTGCCAGCAGCCAAGATGGGGTACAAGAGACCCAGTACTTC. It specifies CASSQDGVQETQYF.

The V gene is TRBV11-2, the J gene TRBJ2-4; D is undetermined. Germline V gene lookup returns CDR1 SGHAT and CDR2 FQNNGV. V was cut by 5 bases and J by 0 bases, with 14 bases left in between. CDR3 size: 16 residues. Here the CDR3 reads CASSPGSGLAKNIQYF. The CDR3 coding sequence is TGTGCCAGCAGCCCCGGGTCGGGTTTAGCCAAAAACATTCAGTACTTC. Full variable domain (missing parts from reference TRBV11-2 and TRBJ2-4): EAGVAQSPRYKIIEKRQSVAFWCNPISGHATLYWYQQILGQGPKLLIQFQNNGVVDDSQLPKDRFSAERLKGVDSTLKIQPAKLEDSAVYLCASSPGSGLAKNIQYFGAGTRLSVL.

This clone was observed a few times. This sequence joins TRBV30 and TRBJ1-1, with TRBD1 matching 7 bases. The CDR3 extends over 12 amino acids. Trimming removed 3 bases from V and 4 bases from J; junction bases left unmatched: 2. The germline CDR1 and CDR2 sequences are GTSNPN and SVGIG (reference sequence). CDR3: CAWRRGPTEAFF. The CDR3 DNA sequence: TGTGCCTGGAGAAGGGGGCCCACTGAAGCTTTCTTT.

The chain combines TRBV2 with TRBJ1-2, with unresolved D. The CDR3 covers 17 residues. The V gene lost 2 bases and the J gene lost 5 bases, with 21 bases spanning the gap. Germline V CDR1 and CDR2: SNHLY, FYNNEI. The CDR3 loop is CASSEFEGLISTYGYTF. CDR3 DNA: TGTGCCAGCAGTGAATTTGAGGGTCTAATCTCTACTTATGGCTACACCTTC.

V and J are TRBV5-4 and TRBJ1-1; D remains unclear. The CDR3 loop spans 14 amino acids. CDR1 is SGHNT, CDR2 YYREEE, per germline (reference sequence). V lost 4 bases, J lost 3 bases, and 13 bases lay in between. CDR3 coding DNA: TGTGCCAGCAGCCACGACGACGGATACACTGAAGCTTTCTTT. It yields the protein CASSHDDGYTEAFF.

The chain is built from TRBV29-1 and TRBJ1-2; no definite D call. With 7 bases removed from V and 6 bases from J, the gap between germline ends came to 18 bases. The CDR3 consists of 13 residues. Germline CDR1 and CDR2: SQVTM and ANQGSEA. The CDR3: CSAGSRSFHGYTF. CDR3 coding DNA: TGCAGCGCCGGGTCACGAAGCTTCCATGGCTACACCTTC.

The J gene is TRBJ2-1, the V gene TRBV9; tentatively, D is TRBD2 (5 bases). CDR1 is SGDLS, CDR2 YYNGEE, per germline. This CDR3 is built from 14 residues. V was cut by 0 bases and J by 7 bases, with 11 bases left in between. In nucleotides, the CDR3 is TGTGCCAGCAGCGTAGCCGGACTTTCAAATGAGCAGTTCTTC. This encodes CASSVAGLSNEQFF. The whole variable domain, filled in from reference TRBV9 and TRBJ2-1, reads DSGVTQTPKHLITATGQRVTLRCSPRSGDLSVYWYQQSLDQGLQFLIQYYNGEERAKGNILERFSAQQFPDLHSELNLSSLELGDSALYFCASSVAGLSNEQFFGPGTRLTVL.

J is TRBJ2-5 and V is TRBV6-6, with 8 bases aligning to TRBD1. The CDR3 has 16 residues. V lost 2 bases, J lost 3 bases, and 8 bases stayed unmatched. Germline V gives CDR1 MNHNY, CDR2 SVGAGI (reference sequence). In DNA, the CDR3 is TGTGCCAGCAGTTACCCTCAAGACAGGGGAGAAGAGACCCAGTACTTC. Its translation: CASSYPQDRGEETQYF.

CDR3 coding DNA: TGCAGCGTTCGGCAGGTGGTGGGGCCTGAAGCTTTCTTT. Its translation is CSVRQVVGPEAFF. This rearrangement joins TRBV29-1 to TRBJ1-1, with D possibly TRBD1 on 5 matching bases. The CDR3 covers 13 residues. Germline CDR1 and CDR2: SQVTM and ANQGSEA. Trimming stripped 5 bases from V and 6 bases from J, with 16 bases between. Full variable domain (remainder filled in from reference TRBV29-1 and TRBJ1-1): SAVISQKPSRDICQRGTSLTIQCQVDSQVTMMFWYRQQPGQSLTLIATANQGSEATYESGFVIDKFPISRPNLTFSTLTVSNMSPEDSSIYLCSVRQVVGPEAFFGQGTRLTVV.

The V gene is TRBV6-2 or TRBV6-3, the J gene TRBJ1-2; D is possibly TRBD1 (6 bases). V was trimmed by 5 bases and J by 7 bases, leaving 11 bases between them. Germline CDR1 reads MNHEY; CDR2 reads SVGEGT. This CDR3 has 12 residues. CDR3 nucleotide sequence: TGTGCCAGCAGTAGGACAGTAGGTGGCTACACCTTC. Its translation is CASSRTVGGYTF.

This rearrangement joins TRBV5-5 to TRBJ2-6; D is ambiguous. The CDR3 is 16 amino acids. Trimming stripped 1 base from V and 0 bases from J, with 8 bases between. Germline V gene lookup returns CDR1 SGHKS and CDR2 YYEKEE (reference sequence). The CDR3 DNA is TGTGCCAGCAGCTTGCCCACCATCTCTGGGGCCAACGTCCTGACTTTC. The encoded protein is CASSLPTISGANVLTF.

The chain employs TRBV12-5 and TRBJ1-2; the D gene is possibly TRBD1 (5 bases). The germline gives CDR1 LGHNT, CDR2 FRNRAP. V shed 1 base and J shed 8 bases, with 11 bases lying between them. This CDR3 comprises 13 residues. The CDR3 coding sequence is TGTGCTAGTGGTTTGGCAGGGAGTGCGGGCTACACCTTC. This encodes CASGLAGSAGYTF.

V gene TRBV5-5 combines with J gene TRBJ2-7; 8 nucleotides match TRBD1. V dropped 4 bases and J dropped 3; count of bases not matched to a gene: 6. Germline lookup yields CDR1 SGHKS and CDR2 YYEKEE (reference sequence). The CDR3 has 14 residues. CDR3 bases: TGTGCCAGCAGCATCGGACAGGGCCTCTACGAGCAGTACTTC. Encoded protein: CASSIGQGLYEQYF.

With respect to this clone: At the DNA level, this CDR3 is encoded by other sequences in the same sample as well. The rearrangement links TRBV30 to TRBJ1-5; D gene uncertain. This CDR3 has 13 amino acids. V was trimmed by 0 bases and J by 4 bases, leaving 7 bases between them. The germline CDR1 and CDR2 sequences are GTSNPN and SVGIG (reference sequence). The CDR3 sequence is CAWSVSGNQPQHF. The CDR3 DNA reads TGTGCCTGGAGTGTTTCTGGGAATCAGCCCCAGCATTTT.

The gene calls are TRBV14 and TRBJ2-4, with 8 bases that match TRBD1. The CDR3 covers 16 residues. Losses at the gene ends were 8 bases for V and 2 bases for J; bases not matched to a gene: 11. Germline lookup yields CDR1 SGHDN and CDR2 FVKESK. The CDR3 loop reads CASSTGDRKTKNIQYF. The CDR3 region has the DNA TGTGCCAGCTCGACAGGGGATAGGAAGACCAAAAACATTCAGTACTTC.

The genes are TRBV30 and TRBJ1-1, with D maybe TRBD1 (6 bases). The CDR3 runs to 13 residues. V dropped 8 bases and J dropped 5 bases, with 18 bases sitting between them. CDR1 is GTSNPN, CDR2 SVGIG, per germline (reference sequence). This CDR3 reads CARDSGVRTEAFF. In nucleotides, the CDR3 is TGTGCCCGAGATTCAGGGGTTAGAACTGAAGCTTTCTTT.